The present T cell receptor beta chain was sequenced within a study of post-analysis software for immune sequencing data. Study overall: Included among the disease courses, which were recorded for the cohort, were relapsing-remitting, secondary progressive and progressive-relapsing multiple sclerosis.

Every TCR beta cDNA library bore unique molecular identifiers. A population of about 0.95 to 10 million T cells gave rise to around 480,000 cDNA molecules. TCRdb re-called the PCR reads with MiXCR, one entry per CDR3 protein. The profile covers hundreds of thousands of distinct CDR3 sequences, with around 40% appearing a single time and 12% taken by the ten largest. This clonotype was counted a few times. The target antigen is unknown. Per germline, CDR1 MGHRA and CDR2 YSYEKL. The CDR3 extends over 15 amino acids. V was pared by 4 bases and J by 1 base, with 6 bases of the junction left unmatched. Findings of the study overall: Comparison with controls showed significantly lower normalized Chao1 diversity in multiple sclerosis patients. Strong co-clustering by F measure linked samples that shared a preparation batch. TRBV segments more frequent in patients than in controls numbered five and included TRBV5-6, TRBV5-1 and TRBV20-1.

The V and J genes are TRBV4-1 and TRBJ2-5, with TRBD2 matching over 7 bases. The source is a girl between 10 and 17 years old with multiple sclerosis. The sequencing sample was made of blood. In DNA form, the CDR3 reads TGCGCCAGCAGCCTAGGGCTAGCGGCCCAAGAGACCCAGTACTTC. Translated, it gives CASSLGLAAQETQYF.